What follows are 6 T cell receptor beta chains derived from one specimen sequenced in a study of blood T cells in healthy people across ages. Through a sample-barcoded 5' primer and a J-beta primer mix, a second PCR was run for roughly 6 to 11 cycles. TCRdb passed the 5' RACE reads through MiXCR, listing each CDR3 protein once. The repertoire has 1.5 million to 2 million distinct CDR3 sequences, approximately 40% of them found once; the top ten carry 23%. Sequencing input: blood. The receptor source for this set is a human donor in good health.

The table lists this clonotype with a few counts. CDR3: CASSQESLSPLHF. The DNA of the CDR3 is TGCGCCAGCAGCCAAGAGAGTCTATCACCCCTCCACTTT. The chain carries TRBV4-3 and TRBJ1-6; D not resolved. Trimming cost V 0 bases and J 10 bases, with 7 bases left between them. This CDR3 comprises 13 residues. Germline CDR1 reads LGHNA; CDR2 reads YSLEER.

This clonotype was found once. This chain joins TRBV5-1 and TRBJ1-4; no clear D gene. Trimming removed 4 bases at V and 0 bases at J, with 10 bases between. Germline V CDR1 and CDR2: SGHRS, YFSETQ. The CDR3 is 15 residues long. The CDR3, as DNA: TGCGCCAGCAGCCTTAAACTTGCAACTAATGAAAAACTGTTTTTT. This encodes CASSLKLATNEKLFF.

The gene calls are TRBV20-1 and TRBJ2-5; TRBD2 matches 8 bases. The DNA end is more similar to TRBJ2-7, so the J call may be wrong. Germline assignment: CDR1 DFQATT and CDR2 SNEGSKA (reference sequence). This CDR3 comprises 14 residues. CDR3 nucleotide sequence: TGCAGTGCTAGTCTAGCGGGCCTCAGCTACGAGCAGTACTTC. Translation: CSASLAGLSYEQYF.

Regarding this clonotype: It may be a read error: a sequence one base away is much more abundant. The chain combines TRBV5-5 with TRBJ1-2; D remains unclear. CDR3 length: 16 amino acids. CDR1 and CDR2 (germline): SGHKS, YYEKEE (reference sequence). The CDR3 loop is CASSLAATSTTYGNTF. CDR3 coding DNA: TGTGCCAGCAGCTTGGCCGCGACATCAACCACGTATGGCAACACCTTC.

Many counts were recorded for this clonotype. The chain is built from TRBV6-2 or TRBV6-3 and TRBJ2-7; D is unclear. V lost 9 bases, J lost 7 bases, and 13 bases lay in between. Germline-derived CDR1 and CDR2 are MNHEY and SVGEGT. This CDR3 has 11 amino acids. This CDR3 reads CASTHLQEQYF. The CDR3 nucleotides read TGTGCCAGTACCCACCTCCAAGAGCAGTACTTC.

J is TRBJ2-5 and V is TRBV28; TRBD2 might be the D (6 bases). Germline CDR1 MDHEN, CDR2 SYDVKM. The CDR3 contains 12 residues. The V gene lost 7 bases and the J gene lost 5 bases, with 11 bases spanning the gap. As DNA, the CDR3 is TGTGCCAGCAACGCGGGGCGGGAGACCCAGTACTTC. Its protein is CASNAGRETQYF.